What follows are 15 T cell receptor beta chains derived from one specimen sequenced in a study of response to subunit inactivated influenza vaccine. Using its own MiXCR run on the RT-PCR reads, TCRdb lists one record per CDR3 protein. The sample records hundreds of thousands of distinct CDR3 sequences, 14% being singletons. The sample in question was PBMCs from blood, obtained less than 15 days before vaccination. Receptors originate from a man between 45 and 60 years old who received an inactivated influenza vaccine.

This chain uses TRBV20-1 with TRBJ1-5; D not certain. The V gene lost 3 bases and the J gene lost 9 bases, with 12 bases spanning the gap. Germline assignment: CDR1 DFQATT and CDR2 SNEGSKA (reference sequence). This CDR3 comprises 12 residues. CDR3 sequence (DNA): TGCAGTGCTAGCAGGATGGACTTGCCCCAGCATTTT. Translated: CSASRMDLPQHF.

In this sample, this clonotype turned up a few times. The genes are TRBV14 and TRBJ2-1; D is undetermined. This CDR3 comprises 19 residues. V shed 4 bases and J shed 0 bases, with 22 bases lying between them. Looked up from germline, CDR1 is SGHDN and CDR2 is FVKESK. The CDR3 DNA is TGTGCCAGCAGCCCCTCTTTTGGACGGTTCTTAAGCTCCTACAATGAGCAGTTCTTC. Encoded protein: CASSPSFGRFLSSYNEQFF.

The V gene is TRBV7-2, the J gene TRBJ2-5; TRBD1 is a possible D gene (5 bases). This CDR3 comprises 15 residues. V was pared by 2 bases and J by 4 bases, with 14 bases between. Germline V gives CDR1 SGHTA, CDR2 FQGNSA. CDR3 protein: CASSLLGQRAETQYF. The CDR3 DNA is TGTGCCAGCAGCTTACTGGGGCAAAGGGCAGAGACCCAGTACTTC.

This chain uses TRBV11-1 with TRBJ2-3, with no clear D. V shed 4 bases and J shed 1 base, with 15 bases lying between them. The germline CDR1 and CDR2 sequences are SGHAT and FQDESV (reference sequence). The CDR3 runs to 16 residues. This CDR3 is CASSSLRTTGTDTQYF. The CDR3 nucleotides read TGTGCCAGCAGCTCCCTAAGGACGACTGGCACAGATACGCAGTATTTT.

This clonotype was seen only a few times. V and J are TRBV6-2 or TRBV6-3 and TRBJ2-2; possible D gene TRBD1, 6 bases. Between the trimmed V and J ends, which lost 2 bases and 0 bases, there was a span of 19 bases. There are 19 residues in the CDR3. Germline values: CDR1 MNHEY, CDR2 SVGEGT. CDR3 protein: CASSYNWQATGPNTGELFF. CDR3 nucleotide sequence: TGTGCCAGCAGTTACAACTGGCAGGCCACAGGGCCGAACACCGGGGAGCTGTTTTTT.

This clonotype has just a few counts. V and J are TRBV28 and TRBJ2-7; D remains unclear. CDR1 is MDHEN and CDR2 is SYDVKM in the germline V gene. The ends were cut back, 10 bases at V and 4 bases at J, with 11 bases in the middle. The CDR3 contains 11 residues. The CDR3 coding sequence is TGTGCCACCACTCGCGGTTACGAGCAGTACTTC. Its protein product is CATTRGYEQYF.

This clonotype was seen a few times. This chain uses TRBV3-1 with TRBJ2-2; 12 nucleotides line up with TRBD2. From germline, CDR1 is LGHDT and CDR2 YNNKEL (reference sequence). The V gene end was trimmed by 6 bases and the J gene end by 7 bases; junction bases not matched to a gene: 6. The CDR3 is 15 amino acids. The CDR3, as DNA: TGTGCCAGCAGGTACCTAGCGGGAGGGATCGGGGAGCTGTTTTTT. It translates to CASRYLAGGIGELFF.

This clonotype was observed a few times. V gene TRBV27 combines with J gene TRBJ2-2; D unclear. This CDR3 comprises 14 residues. Per the germline V gene, CDR1 is MNHEY and CDR2 is SMNVEV (reference sequence). The V gene lost 3 bases and the J gene lost 7 bases, with 12 bases spanning the gap. Here the CDR3 reads CASSLSMIGGELFF. CDR3 DNA: TGTGCCAGCAGTTTGTCAATGATCGGCGGGGAGCTGTTTTTT.

The chain employs TRBV6-2 or TRBV6-3 and TRBJ2-7; D possibly corresponds to TRBD1 (6 bases). The V gene lost 6 bases and the J gene lost 2 bases, with 14 bases spanning the gap. Germline CDR1 MNHEY, CDR2 SVGEGT. The CDR3 runs to 14 residues. The CDR3 DNA follows: TGTGCCAGCAGAATGGACAGTCTTGCCTACGAGCAGTACTTC. Amino acids: CASRMDSLAYEQYF.

This clonotype was seen a few times. The chain employs TRBV27 and TRBJ2-2; D may be TRBD2 (5 bases). V gave up 2 bases and J gave up 6 bases, with 16 bases separating them. This CDR3 comprises 16 residues. Germline V gene data show CDR1 as MNHEY and CDR2 as SMNVEV (reference sequence). The CDR3 here is CASSLDPGLVPGELFF. The CDR3 region has the DNA TGTGCCAGCAGTTTAGACCCCGGACTCGTACCCGGGGAGCTGTTTTTT.

The chain links TRBV28 to TRBJ2-1; 14 bases line up with TRBD2. Germline trimming cut 3 bases from V and 10 bases from J; bases unmatched to any gene: 8. Germline CDR1 is MDHEN and CDR2 is SYDVKM. The CDR3 has 16 amino acids. CDR3 bases: TGTGCCAGCAGTTTGCCGGGACTAGCGGGAGTCAACGAGCAGTTCTTC. Protein sequence: CASSLPGLAGVNEQFF. Combining the CDR3 with reference TRBV28 and TRBJ2-1 gives the whole variable domain DVKVTQSSRYLVKRTGEKVFLECVQDMDHENMFWYRQDPGLGLRLIYFSYDVKMKEKGDIPEGYSVSREKKERFSLILESASTNQTSMYLCASSLPGLAGVNEQFFGPGTRLTVL.

Many counts were recorded for this clonotype. This sequence joins TRBV7-2 and TRBJ2-3, with 14 bases aligning to TRBD2. Per germline, CDR1 SGHTA and CDR2 FQGNSA. The CDR3 length is 16 residues. V trimming: 3 bases; J trimming: 10 bases; junction bases outside the gene matches: 9. CDR3 amino acids: CASSLPSGTSGGSQYF. The DNA for the CDR3 is TGTGCCAGCAGCTTGCCCTCCGGGACTAGCGGGGGATCGCAGTATTTT.

This clonotype has only a few counts. This sequence joins TRBV5-1 and TRBJ2-3; D possibly corresponds to TRBD2 (6 bases). CDR3 length: 16 residues. Trimming took off 0 bases at V and 3 bases at J, with 14 bases between the two ends. The germline V gene has CDR1 SGHRS and CDR2 YFSETQ. CDR3 nucleotide sequence: TGCGCCAGCAGCTTGGCATGGGGAGGCAGGACAGATACGCAGTATTTT. Its translation is CASSLAWGGRTDTQYF.

The chain carries TRBV29-1 and TRBJ2-5; 8 bases fit TRBD2. The CDR3 runs 12 residues. From germline, CDR1 is SQVTM and CDR2 ANQGSEA. V trimming: 3 bases; J trimming: 5 bases; junction bases outside the gene matches: 2. CDR3 in DNA: TGCAGCGTTGAGTCTAGCGGGGAGACCCAGTACTTC. Protein sequence: CSVESSGETQYF.

This clonotype showed up just a few times. The chain has TRBV5-1 and TRBJ2-7; no firm D call. Germline CDR1 reads SGHRS; CDR2 reads YFSETQ. V lost 0 bases and J lost 2, with 12 bases in between. This CDR3 contains 15 residues. The CDR3 here is CASSLETYLTYEQYF. The CDR3 DNA reads TGCGCCAGCAGCTTGGAAACATACCTAACCTACGAGCAGTACTTC.